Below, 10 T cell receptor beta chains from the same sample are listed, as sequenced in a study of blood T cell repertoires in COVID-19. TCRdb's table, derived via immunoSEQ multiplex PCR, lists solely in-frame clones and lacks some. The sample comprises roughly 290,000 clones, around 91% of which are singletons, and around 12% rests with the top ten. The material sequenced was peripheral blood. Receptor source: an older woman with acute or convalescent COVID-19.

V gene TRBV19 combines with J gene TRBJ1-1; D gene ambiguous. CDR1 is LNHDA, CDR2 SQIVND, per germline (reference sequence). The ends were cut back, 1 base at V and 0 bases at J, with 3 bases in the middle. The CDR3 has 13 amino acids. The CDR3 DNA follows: TGTGCCAGTAGTATAGTATTGAACACTGAAGCTTTCTTT. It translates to CASSIVLNTEAFF.

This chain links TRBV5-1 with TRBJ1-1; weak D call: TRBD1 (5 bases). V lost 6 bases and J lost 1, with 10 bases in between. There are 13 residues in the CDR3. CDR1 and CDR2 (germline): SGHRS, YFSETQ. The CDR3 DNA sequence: TGCGCCAGCACCCCGGACAAGAACACTGAAGCTTTCTTT. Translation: CASTPDKNTEAFF.

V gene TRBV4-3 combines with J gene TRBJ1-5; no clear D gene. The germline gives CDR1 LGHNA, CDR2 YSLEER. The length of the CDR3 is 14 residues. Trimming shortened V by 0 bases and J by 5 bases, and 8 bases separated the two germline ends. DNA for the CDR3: TGCGCCAGCAGCCAAGATCGCGGGGATCAGCCCCAGCATTTT. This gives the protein CASSQDRGDQPQHF.

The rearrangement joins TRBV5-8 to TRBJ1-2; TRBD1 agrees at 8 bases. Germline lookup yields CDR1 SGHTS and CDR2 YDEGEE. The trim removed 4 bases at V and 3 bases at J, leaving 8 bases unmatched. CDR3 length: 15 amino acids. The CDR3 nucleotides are TGTGCCAGCAGCGTCACAGGGGGGGAAGACTATGGCTACACCTTC. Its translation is CASSVTGGEDYGYTF. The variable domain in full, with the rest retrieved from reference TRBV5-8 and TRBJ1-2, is EAGVTQSPTHLIKTRGQQATLRCSPISGHTSVYWYQQALGLGLQFLLWYDEGEERNRGNFPPRFSGRQFPNYSSELNVNALELEDSALYLCASSVTGGEDYGYTFGSGTRLTVV.

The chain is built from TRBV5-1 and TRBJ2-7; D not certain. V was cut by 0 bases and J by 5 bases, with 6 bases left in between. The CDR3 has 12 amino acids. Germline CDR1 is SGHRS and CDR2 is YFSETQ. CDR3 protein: CASSLDIHEQYF. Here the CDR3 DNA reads TGCGCCAGCAGCTTGGATATCCACGAGCAGTACTTC.

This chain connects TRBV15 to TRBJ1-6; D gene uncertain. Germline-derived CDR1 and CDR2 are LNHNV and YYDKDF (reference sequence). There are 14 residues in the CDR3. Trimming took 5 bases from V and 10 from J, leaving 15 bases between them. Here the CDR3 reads CATSRSSLGSPLHF. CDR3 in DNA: TGTGCCACCAGCCGATCCTCTCTAGGATCACCCCTCCACTTT.

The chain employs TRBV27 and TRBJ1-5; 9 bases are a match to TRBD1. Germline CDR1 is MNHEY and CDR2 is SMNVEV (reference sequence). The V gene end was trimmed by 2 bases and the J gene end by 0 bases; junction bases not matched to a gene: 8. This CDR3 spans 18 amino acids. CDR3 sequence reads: CASSLGGQGSGSNQPQHF. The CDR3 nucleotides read TGTGCCAGCAGTTTAGGAGGACAGGGGAGTGGTAGCAATCAGCCCCAGCATTTT.

The CDR3 nucleotides are TGCAGCGTACAGGGGGCGAAAGGTCAGCCCCAGCATTTT. Translating gives CSVQGAKGQPQHF. The chain has TRBV29-1 and TRBJ1-5; 9 nucleotides line up with TRBD1. The CDR3 spans 13 residues. Unmatched junction bases numbered 6, after V lost 6 bases and J lost 6 bases. The V gene's germline CDR1 is SQVTM and CDR2 ANQGSEA.

CDR3 sequence (DNA): TGTGCCAGCTCACCGGGAGGGCGGCGGGAGCAGTTCTTC. This encodes CASSPGGRREQFF. This chain connects TRBV18 to TRBJ2-1, with 7 bases lining up with TRBD2. This CDR3 has 13 residues. Trimming cost V 3 bases and J 10 bases; bases outside gene matches: 6. Germline CDR1 KGHSH, CDR2 LQKENI.

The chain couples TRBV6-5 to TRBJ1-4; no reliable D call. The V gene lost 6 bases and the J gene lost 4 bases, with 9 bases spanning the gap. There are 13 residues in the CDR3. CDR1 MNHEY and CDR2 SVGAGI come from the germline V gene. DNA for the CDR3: TGTGCCAGCAGCCAACGGGATAATGAAAAACTGTTTTTT. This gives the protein CASSQRDNEKLFF.